The rows below give T cell receptor beta chains drawn from one sample of a study of blood T cell repertoires in COVID-19. Using immunoSEQ multiplex PCR, the repertoire was profiled, and TCRdb retains in-frame clones only, with some absent. Of around 300,000 clones listed, 80% to 90% are singletons. Source material: PBMCs or T cells enriched from blood (not recorded which). The receptors come from a man aged 30 to 39 who had recovered from COVID-19. Each CDR3 is given with its conserved first and last residue. The D gene is left open where the match is weak. A clone size is listed for some rows: how often the clone was seen (once, few, many), or a class if it is expanded.

d_gene: .; v_gene: TRBV5-4; j_gene: TRBJ1-3; abundance: once; CDR3aa: CASSPNGLLDKLGNTIYF; CDR3nt: TGTGCCAGCAGTCCGAATGGATTGCTGGACAAGTTAGGAAACACCATATATTTT
d_gene: .; v_gene: TRBV4-1; j_gene: TRBJ1-2; abundance: once; CDR3aa: CASSQVLGGAANYGYTF; CDR3nt: TGCGCCAGCAGCCAAGTGCTCGGGGGGGCGGCCAACTATGGCTACACCTTC
d_gene: .; v_gene: TRBV10-1; j_gene: TRBJ2-1; abundance: once; CDR3aa: CASSDRRGNEQFF; CDR3nt: TGCGCCAGCAGTGACAGGAGGGGTAATGAGCAGTTCTTC
d_gene: TRBD1; v_gene: TRBV10-1; j_gene: TRBJ2-2; abundance: .; CDR3aa: CASSPSDRVAGELFF; CDR3nt: TGCGCCAGCAGCCCCTCGGACAGGGTGGCCGGGGAGCTGTTTTTT
d_gene: .; v_gene: TRBV28; j_gene: TRBJ1-2; abundance: .; CDR3aa: CASSLRGPGYTF; CDR3nt: TGTGCCAGCAGTTTAAGAGGGCCTGGCTACACCTTC
d_gene: .; v_gene: TRBV7-8; j_gene: TRBJ2-7; abundance: .; CDR3aa: CASSLAPGTSYEQYF; CDR3nt: TGTGCCAGCAGCTTAGCGCCGGGGACTTCCTACGAGCAGTACTTC
d_gene: .; v_gene: TRBV3-1/TRBV3-2; j_gene: TRBJ1-2; abundance: .; CDR3aa: CASSPSEGSYGYTF; CDR3nt: TGTGCCAGCAGCCCCTCCGAAGGGAGCTATGGCTACACCTTC
d_gene: .; v_gene: TRBV10-1; j_gene: TRBJ2-2; abundance: .; CDR3aa: CASSGRGTGELFF; CDR3nt: TGCGCCAGCAGTGGCAGGGGTACCGGGGAGCTGTTTTTT
d_gene: .; v_gene: TRBV27; j_gene: TRBJ1-6; abundance: .; CDR3aa: CASSLQIYNSPLHF; CDR3nt: TGTGCCAGCAGTTTACAGATCTATAATTCACCCCTCCACTTT
d_gene: .; v_gene: TRBV7-8; j_gene: TRBJ2-2; abundance: .; CDR3aa: CASSLAGYTGELFF; CDR3nt: TGTGCCAGCAGCTTAGCCGGGTACACCGGGGAGCTGTTTTTT
d_gene: TRBD1; v_gene: TRBV9; j_gene: TRBJ1-2; abundance: .; CDR3aa: CASSVGQGNYGYTF; CDR3nt: TGTGCCAGCAGCGTAGGACAGGGGAACTATGGCTACACCTTC
d_gene: TRBD2; v_gene: TRBV4-2; j_gene: TRBJ2-3; abundance: .; CDR3aa: CASSQDLAGGSTQYF; CDR3nt: TGTGCCAGCAGCCAAGATCTAGCGGGGGGAAGTACGCAGTATTTT
d_gene: .; v_gene: TRBV10-3; j_gene: TRBJ2-5; abundance: .; CDR3aa: CAIRSTGLETQYF; CDR3nt: TGTGCCATCAGATCTACAGGTTTGGAGACCCAGTACTTC
d_gene: .; v_gene: TRBV7-8; j_gene: TRBJ1-2; abundance: .; CDR3aa: CASRGGEGYTF; CDR3nt: TGTGCCAGCAGGGGAGGGGAGGGCTACACCTTC
d_gene: TRBD1; v_gene: TRBV5-1; j_gene: TRBJ2-7; abundance: .; CDR3aa: CASSSLTGQGSSEQYF; CDR3nt: TGCGCCAGCAGCTCCTTGACGGGACAGGGCTCATCCGAGCAGTACTTC
d_gene: TRBD1; v_gene: TRBV27; j_gene: TRBJ1-5; abundance: few; CDR3aa: CASSLARGGNQPQHF; CDR3nt: TGTGCCAGCAGTTTGGCCAGGGGGGGCAATCAGCCCCAGCATTTT
d_gene: TRBD2; v_gene: TRBV7-7; j_gene: TRBJ2-2; abundance: .; CDR3aa: CASSLFEAGVTGELFF; CDR3nt: TGTGCCAGCAGCTTATTCGAAGCGGGGGTTACCGGGGAGCTGTTTTTT
d_gene: TRBD1; v_gene: TRBV7-9; j_gene: TRBJ1-2; abundance: .; CDR3aa: CASSARQGRRYGYTF; CDR3nt: TGTGCCAGCAGCGCCAGACAGGGGCGTCGCTATGGCTACACCTTC
d_gene: TRBD2; v_gene: TRBV18; j_gene: TRBJ2-7; abundance: .; CDR3aa: CASSPGTSGGVLEQYF; CDR3nt: TGTGCCAGCTCACCAGGCACTAGCGGGGGGGTCCTCGAGCAGTACTTC
d_gene: .; v_gene: TRBV3-1/TRBV3-2; j_gene: TRBJ1-4; abundance: .; CDR3aa: CASSLNGEKLFF; CDR3nt: TGTGCCAGCAGCCTGAACGGTGAAAAACTGTTTTTT
d_gene: TRBD1; v_gene: TRBV6-1; j_gene: TRBJ1-2; abundance: .; CDR3aa: CASSESPGQLLYGYTF; CDR3nt: TGTGCCAGCAGTGAATCCCCGGGACAGCTCCTATATGGCTACACCTTC
d_gene: TRBD2; v_gene: TRBV5-1; j_gene: TRBJ2-5; abundance: .; CDR3aa: CASTGLAGKETQYF; CDR3nt: TGCGCCAGCACGGGACTAGCGGGGAAAGAGACCCAGTACTTC
d_gene: .; v_gene: TRBV21-1; j_gene: TRBJ1-1; abundance: .; CDR3aa: CASSKDRVTEAFF; CDR3nt: TGTGCCAGCAGCAAGGACAGGGTCACTGAAGCTTTCTTT
d_gene: .; v_gene: TRBV19; j_gene: TRBJ1-1; abundance: .; CDR3aa: CASIRERTEAFF; CDR3nt: TGTGCCAGTATCAGGGAAAGGACTGAAGCTTTCTTT
d_gene: .; v_gene: TRBV3-1/TRBV3-2; j_gene: TRBJ2-7; abundance: .; CDR3aa: CASSQAGGWDNYEQYF; CDR3nt: TGTGCCAGCAGCCAAGCTGGAGGTTGGGATAACTACGAGCAGTACTTC
d_gene: TRBD1; v_gene: TRBV5-8; j_gene: TRBJ1-1; abundance: .; CDR3aa: CASGEQGYDTEAFF; CDR3nt: TGTGCCAGCGGGGAACAGGGGTATGACACTGAAGCTTTCTTT
d_gene: TRBD1; v_gene: TRBV7-9; j_gene: TRBJ2-3; abundance: .; CDR3aa: CASSAHRGTSTDTQYF; CDR3nt: TGTGCCAGCAGCGCACACAGGGGAACTAGCACAGATACGCAGTATTTT
d_gene: .; v_gene: TRBV11-2; j_gene: TRBJ1-1; abundance: .; CDR3aa: CASSFSGDTEAFF; CDR3nt: TGTGCCAGCAGCTTTTCGGGGGACACTGAAGCTTTCTTT
d_gene: TRBD1; v_gene: TRBV19; j_gene: TRBJ1-1; abundance: .; CDR3aa: CASSIASRGLWYTEAFF; CDR3nt: TGTGCCAGTAGTATAGCGTCAAGGGGGCTTTGGTACACTGAAGCTTTCTTT
d_gene: .; v_gene: TRBV18; j_gene: TRBJ1-6; abundance: .; CDR3aa: CASSPQGRGSPLHF; CDR3nt: TGTGCCAGCTCACCGCAGGGTAGGGGTTCACCCCTCCACTTT
d_gene: .; v_gene: TRBV28; j_gene: TRBJ2-1; abundance: .; CDR3aa: CASSLYAGGLNEQFF; CDR3nt: TGTGCCAGCAGTTTATACGCGGGCGGACTCAATGAGCAGTTCTTC
d_gene: TRBD1; v_gene: TRBV27; j_gene: TRBJ2-7; abundance: .; CDR3aa: CASSSTKQGFEQYF; CDR3nt: TGTGCCAGCAGTTCTACGAAACAGGGGTTCGAGCAGTACTTC